This T cell receptor (beta chain) emerged from a study of cytotoxic CD8 clonotypes in ibrutinib-treated CLL. Study results and limitations: Public clonotypes occurred uncommonly; on treatment, they contracted or remained stable.

As to this clone: No antigen is known for it.

Some clones are missing from TCRdb's copy, which holds only in-frame ones; the method was immunoSEQ multiplex PCR. The repertoire holds 190,000 or so clones, with about 72% as singletons. Trimming took 4 bases from V and 2 from J; bases not matched to a gene: 9. This CDR3 is built from 16 residues. From germline, CDR1 is LNHNV and CDR2 YYDKDF (reference sequence). The receptor's source is a human donor with chronic lymphocytic leukemia. Sequenced here: PBMCs, sampled after 24 months of ibrutinib treatment. This chain uses TRBV15 with TRBJ2-7; 9 bases are shared with TRBD2. The CDR3 region has the DNA TGTGCCACCAGCAAGGGGACTAGCTCCCTAACCTACGAGCAGTACTTC. Residues: CATSKGTSSLTYEQYF.